Presented here are 2 T cell receptor beta chains from one specimen sequenced in a study of OX40 agonist ivuxolimab in advanced cancers. Produced via immunoSEQ multiplex PCR; TCRdb's table is partial and in-frame only. The data contain just under 65,000 clones, 84% of them singletons. This sample comprised CD4+ or CD8+ T cells sorted from blood, obtained in a trial of the OX40 agonist ivuxolimab. These receptors were obtained from an adult with an advanced solid tumor such as melanoma, head and neck, liver or kidney cancer.

The chain combines TRBV6-6 with TRBJ1-5; D uncertain. The CDR3 is made up of 15 amino acids. Germline CDR1 and CDR2: MNHNY and SVGAGI (reference sequence). Between the trimmed V and J ends, which lost 4 bases and 2 bases, there was a span of 12 bases. The CDR3 loop reads CASSLEGRGNQPQHF. The CDR3 DNA is TGTGCCAGCAGTTTAGAAGGAAGAGGCAATCAGCCCCAGCATTTT.

V gene TRBV18 combines with J gene TRBJ2-2; possible D gene TRBD2, 6 bases. Germline V gene lookup returns CDR1 KGHSH and CDR2 LQKENI. The CDR3 sequence is 16 residues long. V shed 3 bases and J shed 5 bases, with 16 bases lying between them. The CDR3, as DNA: TGTGCCAGCTCACCGATGGGACTGGGTTTGACCGGGGAGCTGTTTTTT. Its translation is CASSPMGLGLTGELFF.